This entry is about one T cell receptor (beta chain). This record belongs to a study of shared T cell receptors in the human thymus. The CDR3 contains 17 residues. CDR1 is MDHEN and CDR2 is SYDVKM in the germline V gene. V gave up 2 bases and J gave up 0 bases; unmatched junction bases: 7. The repertoire was sequenced with immunoSEQ multiplex PCR; TCRdb's copy has only in-frame clones and lacks some. The sample lists more than 550,000 clones, 70% to 90% occurring once. These sequences were also reported in another study, on human thymus T cells. That source adds: The study used thymus tissue resected during corrective heart surgery. Thymic and blood repertoires appeared to display a bias in their usage of V and J genes. Highly overlapping thymic repertoires among unrelated individuals were reported in related research.

The sample was thymocytes. This sequence was found in a boy under three years old with a congenital heart defect. The chain is built from TRBV28 and TRBJ2-7; TRBD2 aligns across 10 bases. The CDR3 DNA reads as TGTGCCAGCAGTTTAGGTAGCGGGGGGCCATCCTCCTACGAGCAGTACTTC. It yields the protein CASSLGSGGPSSYEQYF.